This T cell receptor beta chain was found in a study of T-cell memory formation after mild COVID-19. Study conclusions and caveats: Clones contracting over day 15 to 85 were CD4/CD8 balanced, with later expanders leaning CD4+. Chiefly within CM and EM were the contracting CD4+ clones; CD8+ ones were within EMRA. A second wave of clones peaked on day 37, and their SARS-CoV-2 specificity went unconfirmed.

TCRdb passed the 5' RACE reads through MiXCR, listing each CDR3 protein once. Found here are under 300,000 distinct CDR3 sequences, approximately 8% of them singletons; the top ten hold about 22%. This clonotype was counted only a few times. Its target is not known. V lost 4 bases, J lost 0 bases, and 12 bases lay in between. CDR3 length equals 15 residues. The germline CDR1 and CDR2 sequences are MDHEN and SYDVKM. This clonotype was obtained from a man younger than 35 who had mild COVID-19 (a few samples of this study predate the infection). Cell type and time point are not known. This chain uses TRBV28 with TRBJ1-1; the D gene is possibly TRBD1 (5 bases). Material: PBMCs or a T cell subset sorted from them (not recorded which). CDR3 amino acids: CASSSPWGMNTEAFF. The CDR3 DNA is TGTGCCAGCAGTTCGCCATGGGGCATGAACACTGAAGCTTTCTTT. The whole variable domain, remainder taken from reference TRBV28 and TRBJ1-1, is DVKVTQSSRYLVKRTGEKVFLECVQDMDHENMFWYRQDPGLGLRLIYFSYDVKMKEKGDIPEGYSVSREKKERFSLILESASTNQTSMYLCASSSPWGMNTEAFFGQGTRLTVV.